A selection of T cell receptor beta chains follows, all from one sample in a study of cytomegalovirus exposure and HLA in healthy donors. This table comes from immunoSEQ multiplex PCR, and its TCRdb copy is limited to in-frame clones, with some not included. The sample has under 200,000 clones, approximately 86% seen once. The sequencing sample was made of PBMCs. Source of these receptors: a woman younger than 30 in good health and CMV-seronegative. CDR3s include the opening cysteine and the closing phenylalanine or tryptophan. The D gene is left open where the match is weak. Not every row has a clone size; where given, it reads once, few, many or a size class.

abundance: .
j_gene: TRBJ1-3
v_gene: TRBV9
d_gene: .
CDR3aa: CASSLDSEGNTIYF
CDR3nt: TGTGCCAGCAGCCTGGACAGTGAAGGAAACACCATATATTTT

abundance: .
j_gene: TRBJ2-7
v_gene: TRBV4-1
d_gene: TRBD1
CDR3aa: CASSQSGQGSYEQYF
CDR3nt: TGCGCCAGCAGCCAGTCGGGACAGGGATCCTACGAGCAGTACTTC

abundance: .
j_gene: TRBJ2-2
v_gene: TRBV4-2
d_gene: .
CDR3aa: CASSQVGLAHGELFF
CDR3nt: TGTGCCAGCAGCCAAGTTGGACTTGCCCACGGGGAGCTGTTTTTT

abundance: .
j_gene: TRBJ2-7
v_gene: TRBV29-1
d_gene: .
CDR3aa: CSVGLPSYEQYF
CDR3nt: TGCAGCGTCGGACTACCCTCCTACGAGCAGTACTTC

abundance: .
j_gene: TRBJ2-2
v_gene: TRBV7-9
d_gene: TRBD1
CDR3aa: CASYTGVRELFF
CDR3nt: TGTGCCAGCTACACAGGGGTTAGGGAGCTGTTTTTT

abundance: .
j_gene: TRBJ2-7
v_gene: TRBV7-9
d_gene: TRBD2
CDR3aa: CASSNSLGTKDEQYF
CDR3nt: TGTGCCAGCAGCAATAGTTTAGGGACTAAAGACGAGCAGTACTTC

abundance: .
j_gene: TRBJ2-3
v_gene: TRBV5-1
d_gene: TRBD2
CDR3aa: CASRPGTSGGGDTQYF
CDR3nt: TGCGCCAGCAGGCCCGGGACTAGCGGGGGAGGAGATACGCAGTATTTT

abundance: few
j_gene: TRBJ2-3
v_gene: TRBV4-3
d_gene: .
CDR3aa: CASSQGTYRTDTQYF
CDR3nt: TGCGCCAGCAGCCAAGGGACTTATCGCACAGATACGCAGTATTTT

abundance: .
j_gene: TRBJ2-7
v_gene: TRBV6-5
d_gene: TRBD2
CDR3aa: CASSYGLADYEQYF
CDR3nt: TGTGCCAGCAGTTATGGACTAGCGGACTACGAGCAGTACTTC

abundance: few
j_gene: TRBJ1-2
v_gene: TRBV9
d_gene: .
CDR3aa: CASSAGRADYGYTF
CDR3nt: TGTGCCAGCAGCGCCGGCCGAGCGGACTATGGCTACACCTTC

abundance: .
j_gene: TRBJ2-2
v_gene: TRBV5-6
d_gene: TRBD1
CDR3aa: CASTIGDRPNTGELFF
CDR3nt: TGTGCCAGCACCATTGGGGACAGACCGAACACCGGGGAGCTGTTTTTT

abundance: .
j_gene: TRBJ1-1
v_gene: TRBV2
d_gene: .
CDR3aa: CASSEWQRGTEAFF
CDR3nt: TGTGCCAGCAGTGAATGGCAGCGGGGGACTGAAGCTTTCTTT

abundance: .
j_gene: TRBJ2-2
v_gene: TRBV4-1
d_gene: TRBD2
CDR3aa: CASSQRKHPAGGNTGELFF
CDR3nt: TGCGCCAGCAGCCAACGAAAACACCCAGCGGGGGGTAACACCGGGGAGCTGTTTTTT

abundance: once
j_gene: TRBJ2-7
v_gene: TRBV6-5
d_gene: .
CDR3aa: CASKQGISTYEQYF
CDR3nt: TGTGCCAGCAAACAGGGAATAAGTACCTACGAGCAGTACTTC

abundance: once
j_gene: TRBJ2-5
v_gene: TRBV9
d_gene: .
CDR3aa: CASSAQWGEETQYF
CDR3nt: TGTGCCAGCAGCGCTCAGTGGGGGGAAGAGACCCAGTACTTC

abundance: .
j_gene: TRBJ2-7
v_gene: TRBV5-1
d_gene: .
CDR3aa: CASSLATALSEQYF
CDR3nt: TGCGCCAGCAGCTTGGCCACAGCCCTCTCGGAGCAGTACTTC

abundance: .
j_gene: TRBJ2-1
v_gene: TRBV27
d_gene: TRBD2
CDR3aa: CASSPVAGGYNEQFF
CDR3nt: TGTGCCAGCAGTCCCGTAGCGGGGGGCTACAATGAGCAGTTCTTC

abundance: .
j_gene: TRBJ1-5
v_gene: TRBV5-8
d_gene: .
CDR3aa: CASIFGGMYQPQHF
CDR3nt: TGTGCCAGCATATTTGGGGGGATGTATCAGCCCCAGCATTTT

abundance: few
j_gene: TRBJ1-1
v_gene: TRBV5-1
d_gene: TRBD1
CDR3aa: CASSLPDRGNTEAFF
CDR3nt: TGCGCCAGCAGCTTGCCGGACAGGGGGAACACTGAAGCTTTCTTT

abundance: .
j_gene: TRBJ1-1
v_gene: TRBV5-4
d_gene: .
CDR3aa: CASSLGLNTEAFF
CDR3nt: TGTGCCAGCAGCCTAGGTCTGAACACTGAAGCTTTCTTT

abundance: .
j_gene: TRBJ2-3
v_gene: TRBV5-4
d_gene: .
CDR3aa: CASSPTASSTDTQYF
CDR3nt: TGTGCCAGCAGCCCGACAGCTTCTAGCACAGATACGCAGTATTTT

abundance: .
j_gene: TRBJ1-1
v_gene: TRBV19
d_gene: .
CDR3aa: CASTPGRNTEAFF
CDR3nt: TGTGCCAGTACCCCCGGTAGAAACACTGAAGCTTTCTTT

abundance: .
j_gene: TRBJ1-1
v_gene: TRBV4-1
d_gene: .
CDR3aa: CAATSGMGNTEAFF
CDR3nt: TGCGCCGCCACTTCAGGGATGGGGAACACTGAAGCTTTCTTT

abundance: once
j_gene: TRBJ2-1
v_gene: TRBV19
d_gene: TRBD2
CDR3aa: CASAGRERNEQFF
CDR3nt: TGTGCCAGTGCGGGGCGGGAGAGAAATGAGCAGTTCTTC

abundance: .
j_gene: TRBJ1-3
v_gene: TRBV29-1
d_gene: .
CDR3aa: CSVAGVSGNTIYF
CDR3nt: TGCAGCGTTGCAGGGGTCTCTGGAAACACCATATATTTT

abundance: .
j_gene: TRBJ2-7
v_gene: TRBV5-5
d_gene: TRBD1
CDR3aa: CASSLWGTGGLYEQYF
CDR3nt: TGTGCCAGCAGCTTGTGGGGGACAGGGGGCTTATACGAGCAGTACTTC

abundance: few
j_gene: TRBJ1-1
v_gene: TRBV2
d_gene: .
CDR3aa: CASSPVRAEAFF
CDR3nt: TGTGCCAGCAGTCCAGTACGGGCTGAAGCTTTCTTT

abundance: .
j_gene: TRBJ1-2
v_gene: TRBV13
d_gene: TRBD1
CDR3aa: CASSLGTGYGYTF
CDR3nt: TGTGCCAGCAGCCTAGGGACAGGCTATGGCTACACCTTC

abundance: .
j_gene: TRBJ1-2
v_gene: TRBV29-1
d_gene: .
CDR3aa: CSVVYPQQDYGYTF
CDR3nt: TGCAGCGTTGTGTATCCCCAACAGGACTATGGCTACACCTTC

abundance: once
j_gene: TRBJ1-2
v_gene: TRBV7-8
d_gene: TRBD1
CDR3aa: CASSAGTGGVYGYTF
CDR3nt: TGTGCCAGCAGCGCAGGGACAGGGGGCGTCTATGGCTACACCTTC

abundance: .
j_gene: TRBJ2-7
v_gene: TRBV12-5
d_gene: .
CDR3aa: CASGSGRTYEQYF
CDR3nt: TGTGCTAGTGGTTCAGGGCGGACATACGAGCAGTACTTC

abundance: .
j_gene: TRBJ2-6
v_gene: TRBV5-1
d_gene: .
CDR3aa: CASSLGDSGANVLTF
CDR3nt: TGCGCCAGCAGCTTGGGAGACTCTGGGGCCAACGTCCTGACTTTC

abundance: few
j_gene: TRBJ2-7
v_gene: TRBV10-3
d_gene: TRBD2
CDR3aa: CAISGTSGNEQYF
CDR3nt: TGTGCCATCAGTGGCACTAGCGGGAACGAGCAGTACTTC

abundance: .
j_gene: TRBJ1-2
v_gene: TRBV10-3
d_gene: TRBD1
CDR3aa: CASERGQGSQGYTF
CDR3nt: TGTGCCAGCGAGAGGGGACAGGGATCGCAGGGCTACACCTTC

abundance: .
j_gene: TRBJ2-7
v_gene: TRBV7-2
d_gene: TRBD2
CDR3aa: CASSFTPSGSGYEQYF
CDR3nt: TGTGCCAGCAGCTTCACACCTAGCGGGAGTGGGTACGAGCAGTACTTC

abundance: .
j_gene: TRBJ1-2
v_gene: TRBV6-5
d_gene: .
CDR3aa: CASTKRRGGNYGYTF
CDR3nt: TGTGCCAGCACAAAACGGAGGGGTGGTAACTATGGCTACACCTTC